The 10 T cell receptor beta chains below all came from one sample that was sequenced in a study of OX40 agonist ivuxolimab in advanced cancers. The repertoire was sequenced with immunoSEQ multiplex PCR; TCRdb's copy has only in-frame clones and lacks some. Of approximately 54,000 clones listed, 75% to 95% are singletons. The sample in question was CD4+ or CD8+ T cells sorted from blood, obtained in a trial of the OX40 agonist ivuxolimab. The receptors come from an adult with an advanced solid tumor such as melanoma, head and neck, liver or kidney cancer.

The J gene is TRBJ2-7, the V gene TRBV27; 11 bases align to TRBD2. J was trimmed by 7 bases and V by 0 bases; bases with no gene match: 11. The length of the CDR3 is 17 residues. Germline V gene sequence: CDR1 MNHEY, CDR2 SMNVEV (reference sequence). The CDR3 DNA sequence: TGTGCCAGCAGTTTATCATCGGGACTAGCGGTACGAGGGGAGCAGTACTTC. It is translated as CASSLSSGLAVRGEQYF.

The chain combines TRBV27 with TRBJ1-2, with D unclear. CDR3 size: 13 residues. V lost 3 bases and J 1 base, leaving 6 bases between the germline ends. Germline V gene lookup returns CDR1 MNHEY and CDR2 SMNVEV (reference sequence). This CDR3 is CASSFANNYGYTF. CDR3 in DNA: TGTGCCAGCAGTTTTGCAAATAACTATGGCTACACCTTC.

CDR3 DNA: TGTGCCAGCAGCGTAGAGGCAACAGAGAGCTATGGCTACACCTTC. Translating gives CASSVEATESYGYTF. This chain uses TRBV9 with TRBJ1-2; D gene uncertain. The CDR3 is 15 amino acids. With 0 bases removed from V and 4 bases from J, the gap between germline ends came to 13 bases. Germline lookup yields CDR1 SGDLS and CDR2 YYNGEE.

V usage is TRBV18 and J usage is TRBJ1-1; no clear D gene. Germline V lookup: CDR1 KGHSH, CDR2 LQKENI. The CDR3 consists of 16 residues. The V gene lost 2 bases and the J gene lost 0 bases, with 13 bases spanning the gap. The CDR3 region is CASSPSLQILNTEAFF. Here the CDR3 DNA reads TGTGCCAGCTCACCATCCCTACAGATTCTGAACACTGAAGCTTTCTTT.

The chain couples TRBV5-5 to TRBJ2-7; D possibly corresponds to TRBD2 (6 bases). The CDR3 has 15 residues. The germline V and J ends were trimmed by 4 bases and 7 bases, with 21 bases remaining between them. CDR1 and CDR2 from the germline V gene are SGHKS and YYEKEE (reference sequence). In DNA, the CDR3 is TGTGCCAGCAGCCCCTCAACGGGGCCCGGGGGTGAGCAGTACTTC. It specifies CASSPSTGPGGEQYF.

The V call is TRBV14, the J call TRBJ2-3; D perhaps matches TRBD1 (5 bases). The V gene's germline CDR1 is SGHDN and CDR2 FVKESK. There are 15 residues in the CDR3. V was pared by 1 base and J by 6 bases, with 14 bases between. The CDR3 nucleotides read TGTGCCAGCAGCCAAGCCTCCATCTCAGGGGATACGCAGTATTTT. Translated: CASSQASISGDTQYF.

The chain employs TRBV18 and TRBJ1-1; no reliable D call. Trimming pared 6 bases from V and 1 base from J, leaving 18 bases between. The length of the CDR3 is 16 residues. The germline V gene encodes CDR1 KGHSH and CDR2 LQKENI. CDR3 bases: TGTGCCAGCTCGCCTTTAGCGGGTGTTGGGAACACTGAAGCTTTCTTT. It specifies CASSPLAGVGNTEAFF.

The chain carries TRBV29-1 and TRBJ2-7, with 8 bases that match TRBD1. J was trimmed by 7 bases and V by 4 bases; bases with no gene match: 9. The length of the CDR3 is 13 residues. Per the germline V gene, CDR1 is SQVTM and CDR2 is ANQGSEA. CDR3 DNA: TGCAGCGTTGCAGGGGGCGCTTCGGGGGAGCAGTACTTC. Protein: CSVAGGASGEQYF.

This chain's CDR3 is CASQWTGGNSPLHF. DNA for the CDR3: TGTGCCAGCCAATGGACAGGCGGTAATTCACCCCTCCACTTT. This rearrangement joins TRBV27 to TRBJ1-6, with 7 bases that match TRBD1. Germline V gives CDR1 MNHEY, CDR2 SMNVEV (reference sequence). This CDR3 comprises 14 residues. With V trimmed by 8 bases and J by 6 bases, 7 bases remained unmatched.

The chain carries TRBV5-6 and TRBJ2-1; D uncertain. Deletions cut 1 base from V and 4 bases from J, with 0 bases between. The germline V gene encodes CDR1 SGHDT and CDR2 YYEEEE. The CDR3 sequence is 11 residues long. This CDR3 is CASSLYNEQFF. The CDR3 nucleotides read TGTGCCAGCAGCTTGTACAATGAGCAGTTCTTC.